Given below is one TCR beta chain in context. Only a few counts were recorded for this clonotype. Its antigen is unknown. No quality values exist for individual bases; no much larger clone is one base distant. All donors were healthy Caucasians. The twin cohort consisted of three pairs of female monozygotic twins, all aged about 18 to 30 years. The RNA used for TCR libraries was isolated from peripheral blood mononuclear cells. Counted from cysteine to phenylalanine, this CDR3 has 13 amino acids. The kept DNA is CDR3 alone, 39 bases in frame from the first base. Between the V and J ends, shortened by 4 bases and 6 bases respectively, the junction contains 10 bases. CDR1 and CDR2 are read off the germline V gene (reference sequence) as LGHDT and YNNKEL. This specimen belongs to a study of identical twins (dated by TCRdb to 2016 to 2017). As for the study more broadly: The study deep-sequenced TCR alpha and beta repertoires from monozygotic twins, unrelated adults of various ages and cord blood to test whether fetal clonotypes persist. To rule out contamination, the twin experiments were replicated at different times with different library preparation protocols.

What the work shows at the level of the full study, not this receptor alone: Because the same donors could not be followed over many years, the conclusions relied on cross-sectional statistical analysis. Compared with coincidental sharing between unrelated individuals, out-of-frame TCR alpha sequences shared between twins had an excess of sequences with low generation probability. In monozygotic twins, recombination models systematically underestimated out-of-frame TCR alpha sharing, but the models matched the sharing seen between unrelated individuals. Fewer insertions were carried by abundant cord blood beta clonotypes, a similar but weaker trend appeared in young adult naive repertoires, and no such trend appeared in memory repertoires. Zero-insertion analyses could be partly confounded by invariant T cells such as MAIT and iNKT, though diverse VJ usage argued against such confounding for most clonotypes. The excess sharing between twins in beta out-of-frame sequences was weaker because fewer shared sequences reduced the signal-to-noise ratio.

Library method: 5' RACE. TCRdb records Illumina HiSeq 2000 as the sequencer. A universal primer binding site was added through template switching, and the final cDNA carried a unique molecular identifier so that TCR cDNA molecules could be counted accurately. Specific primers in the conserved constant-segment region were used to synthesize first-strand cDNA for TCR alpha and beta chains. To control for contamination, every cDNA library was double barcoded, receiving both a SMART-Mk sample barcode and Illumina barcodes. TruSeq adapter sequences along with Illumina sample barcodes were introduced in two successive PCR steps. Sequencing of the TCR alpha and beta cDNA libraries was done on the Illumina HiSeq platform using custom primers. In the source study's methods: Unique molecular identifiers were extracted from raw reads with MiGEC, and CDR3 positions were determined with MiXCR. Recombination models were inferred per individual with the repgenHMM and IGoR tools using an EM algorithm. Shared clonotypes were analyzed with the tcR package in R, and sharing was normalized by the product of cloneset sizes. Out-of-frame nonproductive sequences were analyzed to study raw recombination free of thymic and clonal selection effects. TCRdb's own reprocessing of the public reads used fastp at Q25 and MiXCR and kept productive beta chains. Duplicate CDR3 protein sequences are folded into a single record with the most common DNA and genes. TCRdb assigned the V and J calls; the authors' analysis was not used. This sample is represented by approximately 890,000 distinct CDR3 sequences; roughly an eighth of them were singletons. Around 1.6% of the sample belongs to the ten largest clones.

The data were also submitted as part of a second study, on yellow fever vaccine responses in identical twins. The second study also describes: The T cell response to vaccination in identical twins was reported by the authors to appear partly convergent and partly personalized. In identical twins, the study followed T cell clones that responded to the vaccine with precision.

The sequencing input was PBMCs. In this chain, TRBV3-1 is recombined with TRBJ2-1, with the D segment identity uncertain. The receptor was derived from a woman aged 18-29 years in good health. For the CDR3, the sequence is CASSLDLRNEQFF. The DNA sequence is TGTGCCAGCAGCCTAGACTTACGCAATGAGCAGTTCTTC.